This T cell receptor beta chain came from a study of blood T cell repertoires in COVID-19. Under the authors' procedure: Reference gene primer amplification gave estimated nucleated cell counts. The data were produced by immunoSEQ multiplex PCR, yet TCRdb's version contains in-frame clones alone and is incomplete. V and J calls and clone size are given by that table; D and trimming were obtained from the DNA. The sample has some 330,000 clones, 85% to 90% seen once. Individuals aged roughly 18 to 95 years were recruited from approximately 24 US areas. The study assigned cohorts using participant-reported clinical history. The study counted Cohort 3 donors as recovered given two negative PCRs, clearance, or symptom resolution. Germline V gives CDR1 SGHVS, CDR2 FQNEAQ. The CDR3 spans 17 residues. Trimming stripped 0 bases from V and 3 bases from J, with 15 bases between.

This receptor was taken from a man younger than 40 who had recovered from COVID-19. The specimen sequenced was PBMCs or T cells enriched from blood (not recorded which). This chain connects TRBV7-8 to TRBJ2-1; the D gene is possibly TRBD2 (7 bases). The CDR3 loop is CASSLAGGGAIYNEQFF. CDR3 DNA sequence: TGTGCCAGCAGCTTAGCAGGAGGGGGGGCCATCTACAATGAGCAGTTCTTC.